These 32 T cell receptor beta chains were all obtained from the same sample, sequenced in a study of T cell clonotyping in hematopoietic cell transplantation (dated by TCRdb to the early 2020s). Sample time point, as interpreted from the label and publication: 100 days after allo-HCT. Library creation used the immunoSEQ multiplex PCR assay. In its TCRdb copy, this immuneACCESS table keeps in-frame sequences only and misses some clones. Where compared with another copy, unresolved V genes explain less than half of these, and the others have no known cause. Here the sample has about 12,000 clones; about four fifths occur a single time. Roughly 6% of the sample is held by the ten biggest clonotypes. Sample: PBMCs, taken 100 days after allogeneic stem cell transplant. The receptors derive from a female patient in her thirties or forties who had an allogeneic stem cell transplant from a related donor, so T cells may come from the graft donor. Some clones in this sample may be carry-over from other donors' samples.

In regard to this clone: One end of the junction is discordant with germline, which a read error may explain. The chain uses TRBV19 and TRBJ1-1, with no clear D. Germline V gene sequence: CDR1 LNHDA, CDR2 SQIVND (reference sequence). The CDR3 totals 13 residues. The CDR3 reads CASSIDLPRRVQF. CDR3 DNA sequence: TGTGCCAGTAGTATAGATCTGCCGCGAAGAGTTCAATTT.

The rearrangement uses TRBV20-1 and TRBJ1-2; D remains unclear. V shed 3 bases and J shed 2 bases, with 4 bases lying between them. CDR1 DFQATT and CDR2 SNEGSKA come from the germline V gene (reference sequence). This CDR3 is built from 11 residues. Here the CDR3 DNA reads TGCAGTGCTAGCAGCAACTATGGCTACACCTTC. Translated: CSASSNYGYTF.

This rearrangement joins TRBV6-6 to TRBJ2-2; 11 bases agree with TRBD2. CDR3 length equals 14 residues. The germline V gene has CDR1 MNHNY and CDR2 SVGAGI (reference sequence). Unmatched junction bases numbered 3, after V lost 6 bases and J lost 6 bases. In DNA, the CDR3 is TGTGCCAGCAGCCTGACTAGCGGGGCCGGGGAGCTGTTTTTT. It translates to CASSLTSGAGELFF.

The genes are TRBV9 and TRBJ1-3; D is ambiguous. Trimming shortened V by 3 bases and J by 4 bases, and 5 bases separated the two germline ends. The germline gives CDR1 SGDLS, CDR2 YYNGEE. CDR3 length equals 12 residues. This chain's CDR3 is CASSDQGNTIYF. Here the CDR3 DNA reads TGTGCCAGCAGCGACCAGGGAAACACCATATATTTT.

The chain uses TRBV18 and TRBJ1-6, with TRBD1 matching 8 bases. The CDR3 length is 13 residues. The ends lost 8 bases at V and 7 bases at J; junction bases unmatched: 4. Germline values: CDR1 KGHSH, CDR2 LQKENI. The CDR3 sequence: CASRRDRNSPLHF. Written as DNA, the CDR3 is TGTGCCAGCCGCCGGGACAGGAATTCACCCCTCCACTTT.

This clone occurred once. The chain is built from TRBV15 and TRBJ2-2; the D is unclear. Germline V lookup: CDR1 LNHNV, CDR2 YYDKDF (reference sequence). V gave up 0 bases and J gave up 7 bases, with 15 bases separating them. This CDR3 contains 16 residues. The DNA for the CDR3 is TGTGCCACCAGCAGAGATTGGATTGGGGTCGGCGGGGAGCTGTTTTTT. Its translation: CATSRDWIGVGGELFF.

The chain couples TRBV4-2 to TRBJ2-2, with D maybe TRBD1 (7 bases). V was pared by 0 bases and J by 3 bases, with 14 bases between. The CDR3 is made up of 17 amino acids. CDR1 and CDR2 (germline): LGHNA, YNFKEQ. Here the CDR3 reads CASSQDWSGGYTGELFF. In nucleotides, the CDR3 is TGTGCCAGCAGCCAAGATTGGTCAGGGGGGTACACCGGGGAGCTGTTTTTT.

The gene calls are TRBV25-1 and TRBJ2-7, with D hard to call. The CDR3 loop spans 11 amino acids. Germline V gene data show CDR1 as MGHDK and CDR2 as SYGVNS. With 3 bases removed from V and 4 bases from J, the gap between germline ends came to 4 bases. The DNA of the CDR3 is TGTGCCAGCAGTGATGGGTACGAGCAGTACTTC. Encoded protein: CASSDGYEQYF.

The genes are TRBV4-1 and TRBJ1-2; no clear D gene. The CDR3 covers 17 residues. Looked up from germline, CDR1 is MGHRA and CDR2 is YSYEKL. With 2 bases removed from V and 1 base from J, the gap between germline ends came to 17 bases. The CDR3 region is CASSQQPTAAHNYGYTF. The CDR3, as DNA: TGCGCCAGCAGCCAACAACCCACGGCCGCCCATAACTATGGCTACACCTTC.

The rearrangement uses TRBV4-1 and TRBJ2-3, with D perhaps TRBD1 (6 bases). Trimming removed 4 bases at V and 5 bases at J, with 13 bases between. Germline V gene lookup returns CDR1 MGHRA and CDR2 YSYEKL. The CDR3 contains 14 residues. CDR3 amino acids: CASSPRQALDTQYF. In DNA, the CDR3 is TGCGCCAGCAGCCCTCGACAGGCCCTAGATACGCAGTATTTT.

The rearrangement uses TRBV30 and TRBJ1-3; D may be TRBD1 (5 bases). Germline values: CDR1 GTSNPN, CDR2 SVGIG (reference sequence). V lost 2 bases and J lost 4, with 9 bases in between. The CDR3 totals 13 residues. The CDR3 DNA reads as TGTGCCTGGAGTTCCCAGGGAGGAAACACCATATATTTT. Its protein product is CAWSSQGGNTIYF.

CDR3 nucleotides: TGTGCCTTCGGCAGGGGTATTTATAATTCACCCCTCCACTTT. Translation: CAFGRGIYNSPLHF. V and J are TRBV30 and TRBJ1-6; D perhaps matches TRBD1 (6 bases). V was trimmed by 7 bases and J by 4 bases, leaving 14 bases between them. The CDR3 length is 14 residues. From germline, CDR1 is GTSNPN and CDR2 SVGIG (reference sequence).

The V gene is TRBV30, the J gene TRBJ1-5; D remains unclear. CDR3 length: 16 residues. The V end was cut by 1 base, the J end by 1 base, with 14 bases between. Germline CDR1 reads GTSNPN; CDR2 reads SVGIG (reference sequence). This chain's CDR3 is CAWSGSSLPSNQPQHF. CDR3 nucleotides: TGTGCCTGGAGTGGCTCGAGTCTCCCGAGCAATCAGCCCCAGCATTTT.

V usage is TRBV30 and J usage is TRBJ1-2; 9 bases fit TRBD1. J lost 7 bases, V lost 0 bases, and 3 bases had no gene match. This CDR3 contains 13 residues. In germline, CDR1 is GTSNPN, CDR2 SVGIG (reference sequence). The DNA for the CDR3 is TGTGCCTGGAGTGTACAGGGGGCAGGTGGCTACACCTTC. It is translated as CAWSVQGAGGYTF.

J is TRBJ2-6 and V is TRBV29-1, with a weak D call TRBD1 (5 bases). Trimming took 4 bases from V and 3 from J, leaving 13 bases between them. This CDR3 region has 15 residues. CDR1 is SQVTM, CDR2 ANQGSEA, per germline. This CDR3 is CSVAREGVGANVLTF. CDR3 in DNA: TGCAGCGTTGCCAGGGAAGGCGTTGGGGCCAACGTCCTGACTTTC.

This clone showed up just a few times. The chain is built from TRBV18 and TRBJ1-5; 10 positions agree with TRBD1. This CDR3 comprises 15 residues. V dropped 0 bases and J dropped 5; count of bases not matched to a gene: 1. The germline CDR1 and CDR2 sequences are KGHSH and LQKENI. DNA of the CDR3: TGTGCCAGCTCACCACCGGGGACAGGGGATCAGCCCCAGCATTTT. Translated, it gives CASSPPGTGDQPQHF. Variable domain in full (rest from reference TRBV18 and TRBJ1-5): NAGVMQNPRHLVRRRGQEARLRCSPMKGHSHVYWYRQLPEEGLKFMVYLQKENIIDESGMPKERFSAEFPKEGPSILRIQQVVRGDSAAYFCASSPPGTGDQPQHFGDGTRLSIL.

This chain uses TRBV5-6 with TRBJ2-7; tentatively, D is TRBD1 or TRBD2 (5 bases each). The CDR3 runs to 13 residues. V lost 4 bases and J lost 1, with 9 bases in between. In germline, CDR1 is SGHDT, CDR2 YYEEEE. CDR3 protein: CASSGTLSYEQYF. CDR3 in DNA: TGTGCCAGCAGCGGGACGTTATCCTACGAGCAGTACTTC. The variable domain in full, with the rest retrieved from reference TRBV5-6 and TRBJ2-7, is DAGVTQSPTHLIKTRGQQVTLRCSPKSGHDTVSWYQQALGQGPQFIFQYYEEEERQRGNFPDRFSGHQFPNYSSELNVNALLLGDSALYLCASSGTLSYEQYFGPGTRLTVT.

This clone was observed a single time. The CDR3 region is CASSPRVAQTGELFF. The CDR3 DNA reads TGCGCCAGCAGCCCCCGGGTAGCCCAGACCGGGGAGCTGTTTTTT. V gene TRBV4-1 combines with J gene TRBJ2-2; no reliable D call. V was shortened by 4 bases and J by 5 bases, with 14 bases between the two germline ends. The CDR3 length is 15 residues. CDR1 MGHRA and CDR2 YSYEKL come from the germline V gene.

V usage is TRBV6-5 and J usage is TRBJ2-7; 8 bases are shared with TRBD1. The CDR3 runs to 14 residues. Looked up from germline, CDR1 is MNHEY and CDR2 is SVGAGI. V dropped 7 bases and J dropped 6; count of bases not matched to a gene: 11. The CDR3 DNA is TGTGCCAGCAACCCGGACAGGGCTGGTGGCGAGCAGTACTTC. It codes for CASNPDRAGGEQYF.

The V and J genes are TRBV11-3 and TRBJ2-2; TRBD2 might be the D (7 bases). The CDR3 has 16 amino acids. Germline V lookup: CDR1 SGHNT, CDR2 YENEEA. Deletions cut 10 bases from V and 2 bases from J, with 20 bases between. CDR3 sequence reads: CATLGASGANTGELFF. The DNA of the CDR3 is TGTGCCACCCTGGGGGCTAGCGGAGCCAACACCGGGGAGCTGTTTTTT.

The CDR3 reads CASTPSAGTDTQYF. The CDR3 DNA reads as TGTGCCAGCACCCCCTCCGCTGGCACAGATACGCAGTATTTT. The chain combines TRBV2 with TRBJ2-3, with unresolved D. Germline CDR1 SNHLY, CDR2 FYNNEI. This CDR3 has 14 amino acids. Deletions cut 7 bases from V and 1 base from J, with 12 bases between.

This clone was seen a few times. The genes are TRBV4-1 and TRBJ1-1; D possibly corresponds to TRBD1 (6 bases). V was cut by 5 bases and J by 0 bases, with 13 bases left in between. The CDR3 is 15 residues long. Per the germline V gene, CDR1 is MGHRA and CDR2 is YSYEKL. The CDR3 loop is CASSFPDSLNTEAFF. As DNA, the CDR3 is TGCGCCAGCAGCTTCCCGGACAGCTTGAACACTGAAGCTTTCTTT.

This chain connects TRBV10-3 to TRBJ2-5, with 7 bases lining up with TRBD1. The DNA end lines up better with TRBJ2-7; the J call may be wrong. CDR3 length: 15 residues. The germline CDR1 and CDR2 sequences are ENHRY and SYGVKD. In nucleotides, the CDR3 is TGTGCCATCAGCGATCCCCCGGGACAGACCTACGAGCAGTACTTC. Its translation: CAISDPPGQTYEQYF.

CDR3 region: CASSQDWRGTSQDTQYF. CDR3 nucleotide sequence: TGCGCCAGCAGCCAAGATTGGCGGGGAACATCTCAAGATACGCAGTATTTT. The chain uses TRBV4-3 and TRBJ2-3, with D tentatively TRBD2 (6 bases). Per the germline V gene, CDR1 is LGHNA and CDR2 is YSLEER. This CDR3 region has 17 residues. The V end lost 0 bases, the J end lost 5 bases, and 18 bases lay between the germline ends.

This clone is labeled as medium-sized. The chain carries TRBV5-4 and TRBJ2-7; D not resolved. Looked up from germline, CDR1 is SGHNT and CDR2 is YYREEE (reference sequence). There are 12 residues in the CDR3. Deletions cut 3 bases from V and 1 base from J, with 5 bases between. CDR3 region: CASSSGSYEQYF. CDR3 nucleotides: TGTGCCAGCAGCTCCGGGTCCTACGAGCAGTACTTC.

The chain carries TRBV4-3 and TRBJ2-5; TRBD2 matches 7 bases. The assigned J gene may be wrong: the sequence end matches TRBJ2-7 better. This CDR3 has 18 amino acids. Germline-derived CDR1 and CDR2 are LGHNA and YSLEER. CDR3 nucleotides: TGCGCCAGCAGCCACGAGCCACTCGGCGGGGCTAGCGGCTACGAGCAGTACTTC. Protein sequence: CASSHEPLGGASGYEQYF.

This chain uses TRBV6-5 with TRBJ2-7; no firm D call. Trimming removed 1 base from V and 3 bases from J, with 10 bases in between. Per the germline V gene, CDR1 is MNHEY and CDR2 is SVGAGI. The CDR3 contains 14 residues. The CDR3 nucleotides are TGTGCCAGCAGTTACTATTTCAGCGACTACGAGCAGTACTTC. The encoded protein is CASSYYFSDYEQYF.

The chain joins TRBV2 to TRBJ1-2; D is undetermined. Germline values: CDR1 SNHLY, CDR2 FYNNEI. The V and J ends lost 0 bases and 1 base respectively, with 9 bases between them. CDR3 length: 15 residues. The CDR3 here is CASSEAGPINYGYTF. The CDR3 nucleotides are TGTGCCAGCAGTGAAGCTGGACCTATTAACTATGGCTACACCTTC.

This chain joins TRBV30 and TRBJ2-5; D remains ambiguous. Germline V CDR1 and CDR2: GTSNPN, SVGIG (reference sequence). V was clipped by 2 bases and J by 5 bases, with 15 bases between them. This CDR3 is built from 14 residues. CDR3 protein: CAWSPPAISETQYF. DNA for the CDR3: TGTGCCTGGAGTCCCCCGGCTATCAGCGAGACCCAGTACTTC.

The chain uses TRBV29-1 and TRBJ2-2; 8 bases match TRBD1. J lost 6 bases, V lost 7 bases, and 10 bases had no gene match. The CDR3 contains 14 residues. The V gene's germline CDR1 is SQVTM and CDR2 ANQGSEA. In DNA, the CDR3 is TGCAGCGCCGGACAGGGTTTAAATGCCGGGGAGCTGTTTTTT. This encodes CSAGQGLNAGELFF.

This clone is labeled medium-sized (0.01 to 0.1%). The chain uses TRBV9 and TRBJ1-4; 8 nucleotides agree with TRBD1. This CDR3 comprises 13 residues. V lost 0 bases, J lost 8 bases, and 0 bases stayed unmatched. CDR1 is SGDLS and CDR2 is YYNGEE in the germline V gene. The CDR3, as DNA: TGTGCCAGCAGCGTAGGGGACAGGGAAAAACTGTTTTTT. Protein: CASSVGDREKLFF. Full variable domain (rest looked up from reference TRBV9 and TRBJ1-4): DSGVTQTPKHLITATGQRVTLRCSPRSGDLSVYWYQQSLDQGLQFLIQYYNGEERAKGNILERFSAQQFPDLHSELNLSSLELGDSALYFCASSVGDREKLFFGSGTQLSVL.

The CDR3 DNA reads as TGTGCCAGCAGCCCAGTTGAATCGGATGGCTACACCTTC. Translated: CASSPVESDGYTF. The V and J genes are TRBV6-5 and TRBJ1-2; no reliable D call. V lost 6 bases to trimming and J lost 6 bases, with 14 bases between them. The CDR3 has 13 residues. Germline V gene sequence: CDR1 MNHEY, CDR2 SVGAGI.